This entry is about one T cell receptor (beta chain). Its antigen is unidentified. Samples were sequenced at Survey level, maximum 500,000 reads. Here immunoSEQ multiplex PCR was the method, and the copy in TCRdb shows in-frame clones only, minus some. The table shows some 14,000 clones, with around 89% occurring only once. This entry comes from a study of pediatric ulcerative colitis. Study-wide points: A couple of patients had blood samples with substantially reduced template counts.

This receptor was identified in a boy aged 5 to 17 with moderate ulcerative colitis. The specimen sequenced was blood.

The CDR3 coding sequence is TGTGCCAGCAGTCGACCCACGCAGGGCCGCTACGAGCAGTACTTC. Its translation: CASSRPTQGRYEQYF. The V call is TRBV11-2, the J call TRBJ2-7; weak D call: TRBD1 (5 bases). With 6 bases removed from V and 3 bases from J, the gap between germline ends came to 18 bases. The CDR3 contains 15 residues. Per germline, CDR1 SGHAT and CDR2 FQNNGV.